This T cell receptor (beta chain) comes out of a study of T cell responses to AZD1222 COVID-19 vaccine (dated by TCRdb to about 2021). In terms of the full investigation: A total of just over 230 trial participants underwent TCR sequencing, of whom nearly 210 had received two doses of AZD1222 and about 25 had received two doses of the MenACWY control vaccine. Trial participants were enrolled by age into 18-55, 56-69 and 70-plus year subgroups, with roughly 160, 29 and 62 TCR-sequenced participants respectively.

What this sample's time point label stands for: about 28 days (+/-7) after the second vaccine dose. The treatment or condition label for this specimen denotes: meningococcal conjugate vaccine given as trial control. Vaccinee samples were obtained from the UK trials COV001 and COV002, which included a single-blind randomized controlled phase 2/3 trial of AZD1222 (ChAdOx1 nCoV-19) in healthy adults. For TCRbeta chain sequencing, PBMC samples were collected from trial participants at day 0 and at day 28 after the second dose. Clipping removes 4 bases from V and 1 base from J, with 5 as the unmatched junction base count. CDR1 and CDR2, per the germline V gene (reference sequence), are LGHDT and YNNKEL. The CDR3 measures 16 amino acids from cysteine to phenylalanine. Only the CDR3 part of the read is kept: 48 bases, read in frame from the first base. Comment on this clone: Its target antigen remains unknown. Per-nucleotide qualities are absent, and no much larger clonotype sits a single base away.

Study-wide conclusions, independent of this receptor: The whole spike protein was spanned by vaccine-associated CD4 TCRs, and dominant responses were seen in regions 160-218 and 743-854. Spike-specific TCR breadth and depth rose significantly after two AZD1222 doses compared with day 0 and with MenACWY recipients. In the small 56-69-year group, the increase in depth fell short of significance, most likely because of low power. Participants were mostly white British and included more females than males, and it was suggested by the authors that clonal diversity may have been underestimated. Because no day 14 peak-response samples were available, the repertoires could be characterized only after the peak T cell response. Conclusions about previously exposed vaccinees were limited because only five to seven AZD1222 recipients were SARS-CoV-2 seropositive at baseline. Reportedly, close to half of the unique spike-specific TCRs recognized epitopes lying outside the regions that are mutated in the B.1.351 and B.1.1.7 variants.

The CDR3 regions of human TCRbeta chains were subjected to immunosequencing. Turning to the authors' computational methods: TCRs in the repertoires were matched against a reference library of SARS-CoV-2-specific TCRs that had been generated with the MIRA antigen-specificity platform. Breadth was defined as the fraction of unique TCRs that were SARS-CoV-2-associated, and depth was defined as the fraction of total T cells that were SARS-CoV-2-associated. Using the MIRA data, every spike-specific TCR was mapped to the spike region that the TCR reacted to and assigned to either a CD4 or a CD8 class. Log10-transformed breadth and depth values were compared by one-way ANOVA with Sidak's multiple comparisons tests. In TCRdb, the immuneACCESS table is reduced to in-frame sequences with V and J assigned. These tables do not hold every clone; where another copy was compared, an unresolved V gene accounts for under half, and the others remain unexplained. The V and J calls and clone size were taken over from that table, and D and trimming were inferred from the DNA. Here the sample has about 180,000 clones; 90% to 95% occur a single time. The ten largest clonotypes hold 1% of the sample.

This receptor was taken from an adult who received the MenACWY meningococcal vaccine as a control. Material: peripheral blood, obtained 28 days after the second dose of the MenACWY control vaccine. The chain joins TRBV3-1 (or the pseudogene TRBV3-2) to TRBJ2-5; the junction holds 11 bases that match TRBD2. The CDR3 region reads CASSLRLAGIQETQYF. The DNA sequence is TGTGCCAGCAGCCTTAGACTAGCGGGGATCCAAGAGACCCAGTACTTC.